The 23 T cell receptor beta chains given below trace back to one sample, sequenced in a study of technical replicates of blood from a few donors (dated by TCRdb to about 2017). Libraries were built with the immunoSEQ multiplex PCR assay. Sourced from immuneACCESS, this table was stored by TCRdb with only in-frame sequences that have V and J called. A share of the clones is absent; for the studies checked, an unresolved V gene accounts for under half, and the remainder has no known explanation. The sample profile shows around 89,000 clones; just under 95% of them were found once. 0.2% to 0.25% of the sample lies in the top ten. Material: T cells isolated from PBMCs. The source is a human donor in good health.

The J gene is TRBJ2-5, the V gene TRBV7-2; D might be TRBD2 (6 bases). The CDR3 has 15 amino acids. V was cut by 2 bases and J by 5 bases, with 15 bases left in between. The V gene's germline CDR1 is SGHTA and CDR2 FQGNSA. The CDR3 region is CASSLTGAREETQYF. In DNA, the CDR3 is TGTGCCAGCAGCTTAACGGGAGCCCGCGAGGAGACCCAGTACTTC.

This rearrangement joins TRBV28 to TRBJ2-6; D perhaps matches TRBD2 (6 bases). The CDR3 totals 18 residues. V lost 2 bases to trimming and J lost 0 bases, with 14 bases between them. In germline, CDR1 is MDHEN, CDR2 SYDVKM. In DNA form, the CDR3 reads TGTGCCAGCAGTTTACCCGCGGGGTCTATCTCTGGGGCCAACGTCCTGACTTTC. Amino acids: CASSLPAGSISGANVLTF. Full variable domain (missing parts from reference TRBV28 and TRBJ2-6): DVKVTQSSRYLVKRTGEKVFLECVQDMDHENMFWYRQDPGLGLRLIYFSYDVKMKEKGDIPEGYSVSREKKERFSLILESASTNQTSMYLCASSLPAGSISGANVLTFGAGSRLTVL.

V usage is TRBV11-1 and J usage is TRBJ2-5; no definite D call. The V end was cut by 2 bases, the J end by 2 bases, with 9 bases between. Germline V gene sequence: CDR1 SGHAT, CDR2 FQDESV (reference sequence). The CDR3 spans 14 residues. The CDR3 loop is CASSLSFAQETQYF. Here the CDR3 DNA reads TGTGCCAGCAGCTTAAGTTTCGCGCAAGAGACCCAGTACTTC. Full variable domain (remainder filled in from reference TRBV11-1 and TRBJ2-5): EAEVAQSPRYKITEKSQAVAFWCDPISGHATLYWYRQILGQGPELLVQFQDESVVDDSQLPKDRFSAERLKGVDSTLKIQPAELGDSAMYLCASSLSFAQETQYFGPGTRLLVL.

The chain recombines TRBV14 with TRBJ1-1; D perhaps matches TRBD1 (5 bases). Germline CDR1 reads SGHDN; CDR2 reads FVKESK. CDR3 size: 14 residues. Between the trimmed V and J ends, which lost 1 base and 11 bases, there was a span of 17 bases. The CDR3 spells CASSQVGGRDGAFF. The CDR3 bases are TGTGCCAGCAGCCAAGTCGGTGGCAGGGATGGGGCTTTCTTT.

The chain links TRBV11-3 to TRBJ2-1; 10 bases agree with TRBD2. CDR3 length equals 17 residues. Per the germline V gene, CDR1 is SGHNT and CDR2 is YENEEA. J was trimmed by 9 bases and V by 5 bases; bases with no gene match: 16. In DNA, the CDR3 is TGTGCCAGCAGCCAAGCCGCCGGGACTAGCGACATCGGTGAGCAGTTCTTC. This gives the protein CASSQAAGTSDIGEQFF.

This clone showed up just once. The chain carries TRBV2 and TRBJ2-1, with D maybe TRBD2 (5 bases). Per germline, CDR1 SNHLY and CDR2 FYNNEI. This CDR3 comprises 13 residues. With 7 bases removed from V and 13 bases from J, the gap between germline ends came to 20 bases. CDR3 protein: CASNTEAGLTQFF. The CDR3 DNA is TGTGCCAGCAACACCGAGGCGGGCCTCACCCAGTTCTTC.

This clone was observed a few times. This sequence joins TRBV9 and TRBJ2-7; no definite D call. Deletions cut 5 bases from V and 7 bases from J, with 13 bases between. Germline V lookup: CDR1 SGDLS, CDR2 YYNGEE. This CDR3 region has 12 residues. The CDR3 coding sequence is TGTGCCAGCAGTGCGTGGGCAGGTGAGCAGTACTTC. As protein: CASSAWAGEQYF. Combining the CDR3 with reference TRBV9 and TRBJ2-7 gives the whole variable domain DSGVTQTPKHLITATGQRVTLRCSPRSGDLSVYWYQQSLDQGLQFLIQYYNGEERAKGNILERFSAQQFPDLHSELNLSSLELGDSALYFCASSAWAGEQYFGPGTRLTVT.

The chain joins TRBV7-9 to TRBJ1-1; D remains ambiguous. The CDR3 totals 13 residues. From germline, CDR1 is SEHNR and CDR2 FQNEAQ (reference sequence). Trimming cost V 1 base and J 3 bases, with 6 bases left between them. DNA of the CDR3: TGTGCCAGCAGCTTAGGCGAGGACACTGAAGCTTTCTTT. Amino acid sequence: CASSLGEDTEAFF.

This clone was recorded once. The chain combines TRBV27 with TRBJ2-1; tentatively, D is TRBD2 (5 bases). This CDR3 region has 15 residues. The V and J ends lost 0 bases and 8 bases respectively, with 14 bases between them. Germline V gives CDR1 MNHEY, CDR2 SMNVEV (reference sequence). CDR3 in DNA: TGTGCCAGCAGTTTATCGAGCGGCCTCCACTATGAGCAGTTCTTC. Translated: CASSLSSGLHYEQFF.

The CDR3 here is CASSLDGEAATEAFF. CDR3 DNA: TGTGCCAGCAGCTTAGATGGGGAGGCGGCCACTGAAGCTTTCTTT. V is TRBV11-2 and J is TRBJ1-1; no clear D. The germline gives CDR1 SGHAT, CDR2 FQNNGV. This CDR3 region has 15 residues. V was shortened by 0 bases and J by 4 bases, with 12 bases between the two germline ends.

This chain joins TRBV6-4 and TRBJ1-1; D unresolved. Trimming cost V 6 bases and J 0 bases, with 11 bases left between them. There are 14 residues in the CDR3. Germline CDR1 reads MRHNA; CDR2 reads SNTAGT. The DNA of the CDR3 is TGTGCCAGCAGAGAGACAAACATGAACACTGAAGCTTTCTTT. Its protein is CASRETNMNTEAFF.

The V and J genes are TRBV6-5 and TRBJ2-3, with D possibly TRBD2 on 6 matching bases. V dropped 5 bases and J dropped 1 base, with 10 bases sitting between them. The CDR3 loop spans 14 amino acids. Germline V lookup: CDR1 MNHEY, CDR2 SVGAGI. This CDR3 is CASSRLGGTDTQYF. CDR3 DNA sequence: TGTGCCAGCAGTCGACTAGGGGGCACAGATACGCAGTATTTT.

The V gene is TRBV25-1, the J gene TRBJ1-1; TRBD1 is a possible D gene (5 bases). CDR1 and CDR2 (germline): MGHDK, SYGVNS. CDR3 length: 12 amino acids. Trimming cost V 6 bases and J 3 bases, with 8 bases left between them. The CDR3 spells CASRGGDTEAFF. CDR3 bases: TGTGCCAGCAGGGGAGGGGACACTGAAGCTTTCTTT. The variable domain in full, completed from reference TRBV25-1 and TRBJ1-1, reads EADIYQTPRYLVIGTGKKITLECSQTMGHDKMYWYQQDPGMELHLIHYSYGVNSTEKGDLSSESTVSRIRTEHFPLTLESARPSHTSQYLCASRGGDTEAFFGQGTRLTVV.

This sequence joins TRBV20-1 and TRBJ1-4; a weak D match, TRBD1 (5 bases). From germline, CDR1 is DFQATT and CDR2 SNEGSKA (reference sequence). This CDR3 spans 11 amino acids. V lost 6 bases and J 8 bases, leaving 10 bases between the germline ends. The CDR3 nucleotides are TGCAGTGCAGTACACAGGGAAAAACTGTTTTTT. It encodes CSAVHREKLFF.

This rearrangement joins TRBV11-3 to TRBJ1-1; the D gene is possibly TRBD1 (6 bases). Germline-derived CDR1 and CDR2 are SGHNT and YENEEA. This CDR3 contains 14 residues. The V and J ends lost 5 bases and 2 bases respectively, with 12 bases between them. DNA of the CDR3: TGTGCCAGCAGCAACCCCAGGGGTAACACTGAAGCTTTCTTT. Translating it yields CASSNPRGNTEAFF.

This chain joins TRBV10-1 and TRBJ1-2; 12 bases are a match to TRBD1. This CDR3 has 16 amino acids. The V gene's germline CDR1 is WNHNN and CDR2 SYGVQD (reference sequence). V gave up 5 bases and J gave up 6 bases; unmatched junction bases: 10. CDR3 DNA: TGCGCCAGCAGTTATCTACGGGACAGGGGGCCGGATGGCTACACCTTC. Translating it yields CASSYLRDRGPDGYTF.

The chain employs TRBV28 and TRBJ1-3; D perhaps matches TRBD1 (5 bases). The CDR3 loop spans 13 amino acids. Trimming stripped 6 bases from V and 2 bases from J, with 8 bases between. Germline-derived CDR1 and CDR2 are MDHEN and SYDVKM. The CDR3 coding sequence is TGTGCCAGCAGACCAGGGCCTGGAAACACCATATATTTT. Amino acids: CASRPGPGNTIYF.

Points on this clone: The junction shows a germline mismatch at one end, possibly a read error. This chain uses TRBV19 with TRBJ2-1, with D maybe TRBD2 (7 bases). The CDR3 is 16 amino acids. Per the germline V gene, CDR1 is LNHDA and CDR2 is SQIVND (reference sequence). The CDR3: CASSIGGSGYYNEQFF. CDR3 in DNA: TGTGCCAGTAGCATAGGGGGTAGCGGGTACTACAATGAGCAGTTCTTC.

The V call is TRBV30, the J call TRBJ1-1; no definite D call. Germline assignment: CDR1 GTSNPN and CDR2 SVGIG (reference sequence). V lost 0 bases and J lost 5, with 22 bases in between. The length of the CDR3 is 17 residues. The CDR3 spells CAWSVDRVFHRETEAFF. As DNA, the CDR3 is TGTGCCTGGAGTGTAGACCGGGTGTTCCACCGGGAGACTGAAGCTTTCTTT. Filled out from reference TRBV30 and TRBJ1-1, the complete variable domain reads SQTIHQWPATLVQPVGSPLSLECTVEGTSNPNLYWYRQAAGRGLQLLFYSVGIGQISSEVPQNLSASRPQDRQFILSSKKLLLSDSGFYLCAWSVDRVFHRETEAFFGQGTRLTVV.

The table lists this clone with a count of one. V and J are TRBV7-9 and TRBJ2-7, with 7 bases matching TRBD2. The ends lost 6 bases at V and 3 bases at J; junction bases unmatched: 11. CDR3 size: 15 residues. Germline loops: CDR1 SEHNR, CDR2 FQNEAQ (reference sequence). In DNA form, the CDR3 reads TGTGCCAGCAGTCACCGTCTAGCGGAGCACTACGAGCAGTACTTC. This codes for CASSHRLAEHYEQYF.

V usage is TRBV11-2 and J usage is TRBJ1-1; 7 nucleotides line up with TRBD1. Germline V CDR1 and CDR2: SGHAT, FQNNGV. With 5 bases clipped from V and 1 base from J, the junction kept 4 bases outside the gene matches. There are 14 residues in the CDR3. This CDR3 reads CASSHRDRNTEAFF. The CDR3 nucleotides are TGTGCCAGCAGCCACCGGGACAGGAACACTGAAGCTTTCTTT.

The chain joins TRBV19 to TRBJ1-6; D is perhaps TRBD1 (5 bases). The germline V gene encodes CDR1 LNHDA and CDR2 SQIVND (reference sequence). The ends were cut back, 6 bases at V and 6 bases at J, with 9 bases in the middle. The CDR3 spans 13 residues. This CDR3 reads CASRRTRNSPLHF. CDR3 nucleotide sequence: TGTGCCAGTAGGCGGACACGTAATTCACCCCTCCACTTT.

The CDR3: CASSRRSQLSGNTIYF. CDR3 in DNA: TGTGCCAGTAGTAGGAGGTCCCAGCTCTCTGGAAACACCATATATTTT. This chain uses TRBV19 with TRBJ1-3; no clear D gene. The CDR3 is made up of 16 amino acids. Germline CDR1 reads LNHDA; CDR2 reads SQIVND (reference sequence). With 4 bases removed from V and 0 bases from J, the gap between germline ends came to 13 bases.